This note documents a single TCR beta chain sequence. This sample was taken from a study of blood T cell repertoires in COVID-19. Study overall: Samples of COVID-19 (acute and convalescent) were obtained from the United States, Italy and Spain. From T cells, B-cell-depleted T cells, or PBMCs came the material, which was cDNA or gDNA.

Source study methods: Reference gene primer amplification gave estimated nucleated cell counts. Assay: immunoSEQ multiplex PCR; the TCRdb copy retains only in-frame clones and omits some. The V and J calls and the clone size are those of that table, but D and trimming were determined from the DNA. Seen here are about 220,000 clones, approximately 83% observed once, and the top ten hold less than 2.5%. The junction had 8 bases not matched to a gene; V was cut back by 4 bases and J by 4 bases. Germline V gives CDR1 SGHTA, CDR2 FQGNSA. The CDR3 spans 16 residues. The J gene is TRBJ2-1, the V gene TRBV7-2, with 9 positions matching TRBD2. The sequence was obtained from a woman in her sixties or seventies with acute or convalescent COVID-19. Sequenced sample: peripheral blood. CDR3 sequence reads: CASSYRSGGLYNEQFF. The CDR3 DNA follows: TGTGCCAGCAGCTACCGTAGCGGGGGCTTATACAATGAGCAGTTCTTC.